The clone carrying this T cell receptor beta chain was counted a few times. Antigen specificity is unknown. The record originates from a study of T cells in localized non-small cell lung cancer. This table comes from immunoSEQ multiplex PCR, and its TCRdb copy is limited to in-frame clones, with some not included. The sample includes under 3,000 clones, around a quarter of them seen just once. The CDR3 length is 14 residues. Germline CDR1 reads LNHDA; CDR2 reads SQIVND (reference sequence). V dropped 9 bases and J dropped 7 bases, with 18 bases sitting between them. Overall study results and limits: Owing to sequencing of a solitary tumor region, heterogeneity cannot be discounted.

The material sequenced was lung tumor tissue, taken before any cancer treatment. The chain has TRBV19 and TRBJ1-4, with D possibly TRBD1 on 5 matching bases. This sequence was found in an older female donor with stage I lung adenocarcinoma. CDR3 sequence (DNA): TGTGCCAGCATGATGGGGAGTGGGGCTGAAAAACTGTTTTTT. Its protein is CASMMGSGAEKLFF.